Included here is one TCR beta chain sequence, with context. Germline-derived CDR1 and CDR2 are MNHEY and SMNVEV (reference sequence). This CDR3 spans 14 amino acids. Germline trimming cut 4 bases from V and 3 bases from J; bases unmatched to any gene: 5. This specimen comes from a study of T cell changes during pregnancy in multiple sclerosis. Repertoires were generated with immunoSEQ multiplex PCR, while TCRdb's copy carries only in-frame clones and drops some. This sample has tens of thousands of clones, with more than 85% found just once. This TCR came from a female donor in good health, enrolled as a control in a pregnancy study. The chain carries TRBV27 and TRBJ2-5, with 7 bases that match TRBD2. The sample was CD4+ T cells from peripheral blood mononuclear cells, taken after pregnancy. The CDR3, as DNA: TGTGCCAGCAGTTACCCCGGGAGGAAAGAGACCCAGTACTTC. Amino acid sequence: CASSYPGRKETQYF.